The clone carrying this TCR beta chain was found many times. Per the germline V gene, CDR1 is LGHDT and CDR2 is YNNKEL (reference sequence). The CDR3 covers 14 residues. Trimming shortened V by 7 bases and J by 2 bases, and 12 bases separated the two germline ends. This entry belongs to a study of regulatory T cells in long-lasting Graves disease. According to the study, TCR beta libraries were built with iRepertoire HTBI primers and CDR3-region Arm-PCR. Each CDR3 protein is one row after TCRdb ran MiXCR on the multiplex PCR reads. The repertoire holds about 530,000 distinct CDR3 sequences, with 15% to 20% as singletons. The time point: newly diagnosed GD, antithyroid drugs for less than 3 months. Scientists built the TCR library using RNA that was extracted from PBMCs. This same sample was also taken into another study, of T cells in Graves' hyperthyroidism and ophthalmopathy.

The gene calls are TRBV3-1 and TRBJ1-3; no definite D call. The sequence was obtained from a woman aged 35-65 years with Graves disease. The specimen was peripheral blood mononuclear cells (PBMCs), collected at new diagnosis, from a patient treated with antithyroid drugs. The CDR3 coding sequence is TGTGCCAGCAATTCCGGGCCCACTGGAAACACCATATATTTT. Its protein product is CASNSGPTGNTIYF.